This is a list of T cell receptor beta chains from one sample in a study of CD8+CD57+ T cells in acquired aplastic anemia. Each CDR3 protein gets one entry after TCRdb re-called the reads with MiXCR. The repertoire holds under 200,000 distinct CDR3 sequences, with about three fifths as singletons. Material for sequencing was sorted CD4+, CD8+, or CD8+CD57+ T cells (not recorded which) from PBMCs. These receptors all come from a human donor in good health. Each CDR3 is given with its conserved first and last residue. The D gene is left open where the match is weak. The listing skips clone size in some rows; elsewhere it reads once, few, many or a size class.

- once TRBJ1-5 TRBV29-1 CSVRDLDSNQPQHF TGCAGCGTTCGGGACCTAGATAGCAATCAGCCCCAGCATTTT
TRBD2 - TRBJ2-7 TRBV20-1 CSARAESGRVYYEQYF TGCAGTGCTAGGGCGGAAAGCGGGAGGGTTTACTACGAGCAGTACTTC
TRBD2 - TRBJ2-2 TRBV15 CATSRDWTSGRTGELFF TGTGCCACCAGCAGAGATTGGACTAGCGGGAGGACCGGGGAGCTGTTTTTT
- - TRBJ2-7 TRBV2 CAILGTVSTYEQYF TGTGCCATCCTGGGCACAGTGTCTACCTACGAGCAGTACTTC
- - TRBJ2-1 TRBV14 CASSLHRDWKYNEQFF TGTGCCAGCAGCCTACACCGGGACTGGAAATATAATGAGCAGTTCTTC
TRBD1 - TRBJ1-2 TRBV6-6 CASSYSGQGYGYTF TGTGCCAGCAGTTACTCCGGACAGGGCTATGGCTACACCTTC
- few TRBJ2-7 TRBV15 CATSTGHPYEQYF TGTGCCACCAGCACGGGGCATCCCTACGAGCAGTACTTC
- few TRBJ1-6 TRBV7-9 CASSSGTARSPLHF TGTGCCAGCAGCTCAGGGACGGCCCGCTCACCCCTCCACTTT
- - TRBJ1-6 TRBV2 CASPLGDSPLHF TGTGCCAGCCCGTTGGGGGATTCACCCCTCCACTTT
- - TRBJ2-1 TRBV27 CASSPTPGSGEQFF TGTGCCAGCAGTCCTACCCCGGGGTCGGGTGAGCAGTTCTTC
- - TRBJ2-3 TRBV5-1 CASSLILGDTQYF TGCGCCAGCAGCCTGATTCTTGGGGATACGCAGTATTTT
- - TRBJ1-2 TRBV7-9 CASSLEGTANYGYTF TGTGCCAGCAGCTTAGAGGGGACCGCTAACTATGGCTACACCTTC
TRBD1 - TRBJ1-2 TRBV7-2 CASTRQGANYGYTF TGTGCCAGCACACGACAGGGGGCGAACTATGGCTACACCTTC
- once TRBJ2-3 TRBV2 CATQGDPDTQYF TGTGCCACTCAGGGAGACCCAGATACGCAGTATTTT
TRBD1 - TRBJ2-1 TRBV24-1 CATSETTGGPHNEQFF TGTGCCACCAGTGAGACGACAGGGGGTCCACACAATGAGCAGTTCTTC
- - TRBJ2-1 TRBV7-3 CASSPHSGSYNEQFF TGTGCCAGCAGCCCCCATAGCGGCTCCTACAATGAGCAGTTCTTC
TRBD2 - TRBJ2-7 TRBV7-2 CASSPGWGLRYEQYF TGTGCCAGCAGCCCCGGTTGGGGACTACGCTACGAGCAGTACTTC
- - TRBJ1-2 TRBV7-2 CASSQGIPVQGTIQYGYTF TGCGCCAGCAGCCAAGGAATCCCCGTACAGGGAACAATCCAGTATGGCTACACCTTC
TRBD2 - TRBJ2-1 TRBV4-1 CASSQVLGRESGNEQFF TGCGCCAGCAGCCAAGTCCTTGGGCGGGAGTCGGGTAATGAGCAGTTCTTC
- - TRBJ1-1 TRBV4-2 CASSQDRVSEAFF TGTGCCAGCAGCCAAGACAGGGTGTCTGAAGCTTTCTTT
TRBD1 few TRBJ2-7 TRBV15 CATSSLTGTGIYEQYF TGTGCCACCAGCAGTTTAACCGGGACAGGGATCTACGAGCAGTACTTC
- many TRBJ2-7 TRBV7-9 CASSPGLGPYEQYF TGTGCCAGCAGCCCGGGCCTCGGGCCCTACGAGCAGTACTTC
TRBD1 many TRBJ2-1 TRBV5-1 CASSLSGTGVNNEQFF TGCGCCAGCAGCTTGTCTGGGACAGGGGTCAACAATGAGCAGTTCTTC
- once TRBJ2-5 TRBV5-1 CASSFDLIETQYF TGCGCCAGCAGCTTTGACCTGATAGAGACCCAGTACTTC
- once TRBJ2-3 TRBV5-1 CASSLRGEFTDTQYF TGCGCCAGCAGCTTGCGCGGGGAGTTCACAGATACGCAGTATTTT
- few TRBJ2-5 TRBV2 CASSELGETQYF TGTGCCAGCAGTGAGTTGGGAGAGACCCAGTACTTC
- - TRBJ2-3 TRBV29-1 CSVEGGVVKGAHADTQYF TGCAGCGTTGAAGGGGGGGTCGTCAAGGGGGCCCATGCAGATACGCAGTATTTT
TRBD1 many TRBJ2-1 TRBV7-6 CASSLSTGGNEQFF TGTGCCAGCAGCTTAAGCACAGGGGGCAATGAGCAGTTCTTC
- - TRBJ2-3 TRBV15 CATSRDRLASTDTQYF TGTGCCACCAGCAGAGATAGGCTAGCGAGCACAGATACGCAGTATTTT
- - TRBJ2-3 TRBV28 CASSLFGDTTTVGQYF TGTGCCAGCAGTTTATTCGGGGACACCACCACCGTGGGGCAGTATTTT
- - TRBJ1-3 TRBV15 CATSRGLGISGNTIYF TGTGCCACCAGCAGAGGACTGGGAATCTCTGGAAACACCATATATTTT
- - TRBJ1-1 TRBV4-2 CASSQGDGEAFF TGTGCCAGCAGCCAAGGGGACGGGGAAGCTTTCTTT
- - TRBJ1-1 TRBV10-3 CAISPAGNTEAFF TGTGCCATCAGCCCCGCCGGGAACACTGAAGCTTTCTTT
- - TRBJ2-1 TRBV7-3 CASSSVGPRVDEQFF TGTGCCAGCAGCTCGGTCGGGCCACGAGTGGATGAGCAGTTCTTC
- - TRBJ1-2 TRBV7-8 CASSAGTAWAHTF TGTGCCAGCAGCGCCGGGACGGCCTGGGCCCACACCTTC
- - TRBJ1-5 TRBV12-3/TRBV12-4 CASSPWHSNQPQHF TGTGCCAGCAGCCCTTGGCATAGCAATCAGCCCCAGCATTTT
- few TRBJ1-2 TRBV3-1 CASSQDTGVGPWGYTF TGTGCCAGCAGCCAAGATACGGGTGTCGGGCCTTGGGGCTACACCTTC
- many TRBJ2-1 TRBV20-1 CSAREEVRRHEQFF TGCAGTGCTAGAGAGGAGGTCCGCCGCCATGAGCAGTTCTTC
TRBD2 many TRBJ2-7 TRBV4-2 CASSQDGGTRIFSAEQYF TGTGCCAGCAGCCAAGACGGAGGGACTAGGATCTTTTCCGCCGAGCAGTACTTC
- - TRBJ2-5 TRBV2 CASRVGQKETQYF TGTGCCAGCAGAGTAGGACAAAAAGAGACCCAGTACTTC
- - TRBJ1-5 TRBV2 CASSDRGRNQPQHF TGTGCCAGCAGTGATAGGGGACGAAATCAGCCCCAGCATTTT
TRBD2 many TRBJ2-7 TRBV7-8 CASRGTSAGSYEQYF TGTGCCAGCAGAGGGACTAGCGCAGGCTCCTACGAGCAGTACTTC
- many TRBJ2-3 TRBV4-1 CASSQVVDTQYF TGCGCCAGCAGCCAAGTTGTGGATACGCAGTATTTT
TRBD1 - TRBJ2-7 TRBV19 CASRLTGGSQQYF TGTGCCAGTAGGCTAACAGGGGGCTCTCAGCAGTACTTC
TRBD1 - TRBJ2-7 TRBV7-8 CASSLTPRDSSYEQYF TGTGCCAGCAGCTTAACCCCTAGGGACAGCTCCTACGAGCAGTACTTC
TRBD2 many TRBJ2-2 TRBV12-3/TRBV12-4 CASSYSGLPNTGELFF TGTGCCAGCAGTTACTCGGGACTACCGAACACCGGGGAGCTGTTTTTT
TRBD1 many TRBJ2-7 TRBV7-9 CASSLDYGTGVSEQYF TGTGCCAGCAGCTTAGATTATGGGACAGGGGTGAGCGAGCAGTACTTC
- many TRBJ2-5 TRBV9 CASSGETQYF TGTGCCAGCTCAGGGGAGACCCAGTACTTC
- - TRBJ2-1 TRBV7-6 CAGSLGRGTEQFF TGTGCCGGCAGCTTAGGTAGAGGGACCGAGCAGTTCTTC
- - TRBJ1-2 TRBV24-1 CATSDLWDNSIYGYTF TGTGCCACCAGTGATTTATGGGACAACTCGATCTATGGCTACACCTTC